This TCR beta chain was retrieved from a study of CD8 T cells in ankylosing spondylitis. Each CDR3 protein is one row after TCRdb ran MiXCR on the 5' RACE reads. The repertoire has more than 650,000 distinct CDR3 sequences, about 11% of them found once; the top ten carry under 0.6%. As to this clonotype: Its antigen is not identified.

Study results and limitations: There was a TCR beta motif, made of several highly homologous variants, that appeared characteristic of ankylosing spondylitis blood.

This CDR3 has 13 amino acids. Germline CDR1 reads SGHTA; CDR2 reads FQGNSA. The ends were cut back, 3 bases at V and 4 bases at J, with 9 bases in the middle. This TCR derives from a male donor with ankylosing spondylitis. What was sequenced was blood, either unsorted or a sorted T cell fraction (not recorded which). The chain uses TRBV7-2 and TRBJ2-5; D is unresolved. The CDR3 region is CASSFRITETQYF. In DNA form, the CDR3 reads TGTGCCAGCAGCTTCAGGATTACAGAGACCCAGTACTTC.